Listed below are T cell receptor beta chains from one sample, sequenced in a study of shared clonotypes between healthy human individuals. Clones were read by immunoSEQ multiplex PCR, and TCRdb kept only the in-frame ones, dropping some. The sample yields 70,000 to 95,000 clones, roughly two thirds seen once. Sequences were obtained from memory CD8+ T cells sorted from blood. The receptors derive from a man aged 25 to 40 in good health. The CDR3 runs from the conserved cysteine through the conserved F or W. D genes are given only for firm matches. Rows give clone size only sometimes, using once, few, many, or a class for an expanded clone.

D: TRBD1
size: .
V: TRBV30
J: TRBJ2-1
DNA: TGTGCCTGGAACCCGGGACAGGGAGTAGAGCAGTTCTTC
CDR3: CAWNPGQGVEQFF

D: TRBD1
size: few
V: TRBV30
J: TRBJ1-3
DNA: TGTGCCTGGGGGCTGACAGGGATTAAACACACCATATATTTT
CDR3: CAWGLTGIKHTIYF

D: .
size: once
V: TRBV6-5
J: TRBJ2-7
DNA: TGTGCCAGCAGTTCCATGACTGCCAAGTACGAGCAGTACTTC
CDR3: CASSSMTAKYEQYF

D: .
size: many
V: TRBV11-2
J: TRBJ2-1
DNA: TGTGCCAGCAGCTTGGGGTACGCCAGGTCTGGCAATGAGCAGTTCTTC
CDR3: CASSLGYARSGNEQFF

D: TRBD2
size: .
V: TRBV25-1
J: TRBJ2-5
DNA: TGTGCCAGCAGTGAAGCGGGAGAAGAGACCCAGTACTTC
CDR3: CASSEAGEETQYF

D: .
size: .
V: TRBV27
J: TRBJ2-7
DNA: TGTGCCAGCAGTCCCGGGGCCTCCTACGAGCAGTACTTC
CDR3: CASSPGASYEQYF

D: .
size: .
V: TRBV7-8
J: TRBJ1-5
DNA: TGTGCCAGCAGCTTAAGGGTAGAGGCAGGGGATCAGCCCCAGCATTTT
CDR3: CASSLRVEAGDQPQHF

D: .
size: .
V: TRBV7-9
J: TRBJ1-3
DNA: TGTGCCAGCAGCCGCGGCGTCTCTGGAAACACCATATATTTT
CDR3: CASSRGVSGNTIYF

D: .
size: .
V: TRBV7-8
J: TRBJ2-7
DNA: TGTGCCAGCAGCTTGGACAATTGGAGCGAGCAGTACTTC
CDR3: CASSLDNWSEQYF

D: .
size: .
V: TRBV29-1
J: TRBJ1-4
DNA: TGCAGCGTCGGACAGCCTAATGAAAAACTGTTTTTT
CDR3: CSVGQPNEKLFF

D: .
size: .
V: TRBV7-2
J: TRBJ2-7
DNA: TGTGCCAGCCGACTATCCAGGGGTGGCGAGCAGTACTTC
CDR3: CASRLSRGGEQYF

D: TRBD2
size: .
V: TRBV5-4
J: TRBJ2-7
DNA: TGTGCCAGCAGTTCTGGGACTAGCGGAAACTACGAGCAGTACTTC
CDR3: CASSSGTSGNYEQYF

D: .
size: few
V: TRBV2
J: TRBJ2-7
DNA: TGTGCCAGCGAGGATAGCGCGAGCTCCTACGAGCAGTACTTC
CDR3: CASEDSASSYEQYF

D: .
size: .
V: TRBV28
J: TRBJ2-7
DNA: TGTGCCAGCAGTACCGCCTACGAGCAGTACTTC
CDR3: CASSTAYEQYF

D: .
size: .
V: TRBV7-6
J: TRBJ1-1
DNA: TGTGCCAGCAGCTTATCAGAGGGCGCTGAAGCTTTCTTT
CDR3: CASSLSEGAEAFF

D: TRBD1
size: .
V: TRBV7-9
J: TRBJ2-5
DNA: TGTGCCAGCACCACAGGGGTCCACCAAGAGACCCAGTACTTC
CDR3: CASTTGVHQETQYF

D: .
size: .
V: TRBV10-2
J: TRBJ2-1
DNA: TGCGCCAGCAGTGAGGGCCAGCGGGCCGGGGGCAATGAGCAGTTCTTC
CDR3: CASSEGQRAGGNEQFF

D: .
size: .
V: TRBV7-9
J: TRBJ1-5
DNA: TGTGCCAGCAGCCCACCGGGCGGCAATCAGCCCCAGCATTTT
CDR3: CASSPPGGNQPQHF

D: .
size: .
V: TRBV27
J: TRBJ2-5
DNA: TGTGCCAGCAGTCCAAGGGGTGGTCAAGAGACCCAGTACTTC
CDR3: CASSPRGGQETQYF

D: .
size: .
V: TRBV28
J: TRBJ2-2
DNA: TGTGCCAGCAGTTCAAGTTACTGGAACACCGGGGAGCTGTTTTTT
CDR3: CASSSSYWNTGELFF

D: .
size: .
V: TRBV5-1
J: TRBJ1-3
DNA: TGCGCCAGCAGCTTGTACGGATCCCGGATTAGTCAGGGCGGTCTGAACACCATATATTTT
CDR3: CASSLYGSRISQGGLNTIYF

D: .
size: .
V: TRBV5-4
J: TRBJ2-6
DNA: TGTGCCAGCAGCTTTGAGGGGGCCAACGTCCTGACTTTC
CDR3: CASSFEGANVLTF

D: TRBD2
size: .
V: TRBV4-1
J: TRBJ2-7
DNA: TGCGCCAGCAGCCTATCCTTGACTAGCGGGAGGTACGAGCAGTACTTC
CDR3: CASSLSLTSGRYEQYF

D: TRBD1
size: .
V: TRBV13
J: TRBJ2-1
DNA: TGTGCCAGCAGCACCCGGGACAGGGGCGACAATGAGCAGTTCTTC
CDR3: CASSTRDRGDNEQFF

D: .
size: .
V: TRBV2
J: TRBJ1-5
DNA: TGTGCCAGCGTTAGAGATAGCAATCAGCCCCAGCATTTT
CDR3: CASVRDSNQPQHF

D: .
size: few
V: TRBV6-4
J: TRBJ2-3
DNA: TGTGCCAGCAGCGAGACAGGCGGGAGCACAGATACGCAGTATTTT
CDR3: CASSETGGSTDTQYF

D: .
size: .
V: TRBV7-9
J: TRBJ2-7
DNA: TGTGCCAGCAGCCTGGGGACCAACGAGCAGTACTTC
CDR3: CASSLGTNEQYF

D: TRBD2
size: .
V: TRBV7-2
J: TRBJ2-1
DNA: TGTGCCAGCAGCTTACTAGCGGGAGCCTACAATGAGCAGTTCTTC
CDR3: CASSLLAGAYNEQFF

D: TRBD1
size: .
V: TRBV6-5
J: TRBJ2-2
DNA: TGTGCCAGCAGTCAGACAGGGGCGAACACCGGGGAGCTGTTTTTT
CDR3: CASSQTGANTGELFF

D: .
size: .
V: TRBV25-1
J: TRBJ2-7
DNA: TGTGCCAGCAGCAAAGCTTCTGGGGACCAGTACTTC
CDR3: CASSKASGDQYF

D: TRBD2
size: .
V: TRBV2
J: TRBJ2-3
DNA: TGTGCCAGCACCCCAGCGGGAGGCGCAGATACGCAGTATTTT
CDR3: CASTPAGGADTQYF

D: .
size: .
V: TRBV7-3
J: TRBJ2-1
DNA: TGTGCCAGCAGCTTATTGGGGGAAGGGTTCAATGAGCAGTTCTTC
CDR3: CASSLLGEGFNEQFF

D: .
size: .
V: TRBV7-6
J: TRBJ2-7
DNA: TGTGCCAGCAGCTTATTTACAGGGAAGGGCGAGCAGTACTTC
CDR3: CASSLFTGKGEQYF

D: .
size: .
V: TRBV11-1
J: TRBJ2-3
DNA: TGTGCCAGCAGCCTGGCCAGGGGCCCGGGACACCGCACAGATACGCAGTATTTT
CDR3: CASSLARGPGHRTDTQYF

D: TRBD1
size: .
V: TRBV11-2
J: TRBJ2-5
DNA: TGTGCCAGCAGGAAACAGGGGGCCCTCCGACAAGAGACCCAGTACTTC
CDR3: CASRKQGALRQETQYF

D: TRBD2
size: .
V: TRBV27
J: TRBJ2-1
DNA: TGTGCCAGCAGTCCCTCTAGCGGCTCCTACAATGAGCAGTTCTTC
CDR3: CASSPSSGSYNEQFF

D: .
size: .
V: TRBV28
J: TRBJ2-1
DNA: TGTGCCAGCAGCCCTCTCATTAGCGGCCTTTACAATGAGCAGTTCTTC
CDR3: CASSPLISGLYNEQFF

D: .
size: .
V: TRBV11-2
J: TRBJ2-1
DNA: TGTGCCAGCAGCCAAGAACGTACCCAGTCCTACAATGAGCAGTTCTTC
CDR3: CASSQERTQSYNEQFF

D: TRBD2
size: .
V: TRBV2
J: TRBJ2-5
DNA: TGTGCCAGCAGGAACGGACTAGCGGGAGTGGAGACCCAGTACTTC
CDR3: CASRNGLAGVETQYF

D: .
size: once
V: TRBV7-3
J: TRBJ2-5
DNA: TGTGCCAGCAGCGACGGACAGGGAGGGGAGACCCAGTACTTC
CDR3: CASSDGQGGETQYF

D: .
size: .
V: TRBV30
J: TRBJ1-4
DNA: TGTGCCTGGAGTGTGGGGGCCTCTAATGAAAAACTGTTTTTT
CDR3: CAWSVGASNEKLFF

D: .
size: few
V: TRBV28
J: TRBJ2-1
DNA: TGTGCCAGCAGTCGTAGCTACAATGAGCAGTTCTTC
CDR3: CASSRSYNEQFF

D: .
size: .
V: TRBV7-2
J: TRBJ2-3
DNA: TGTGCCAGCAGCTCTACCTTTGGTAGCGGTGGAGATACGCAGTATTTT
CDR3: CASSSTFGSGGDTQYF

D: .
size: .
V: TRBV5-6
J: TRBJ2-7
DNA: TGTGCCAGCAGCTTGGATAGCAGGGTCCGGTCAGTGCAGTACTTC
CDR3: CASSLDSRVRSVQYF

D: .
size: .
V: TRBV10-3
J: TRBJ2-1
DNA: TGTGCCATCAAGGGGAGTATAGGGCAATACAATGAGCAGTTCTTC
CDR3: CAIKGSIGQYNEQFF

D: .
size: .
V: TRBV28
J: TRBJ2-7
DNA: TGTGCCAGCAGCGCGGGGTGGGCCTACGAGCAGTACTTC
CDR3: CASSAGWAYEQYF

D: .
size: .
V: TRBV2
J: TRBJ1-1
DNA: TGTGCCAGCAGTGAGTGGAGATTGAACACTGAAGCTTTCTTT
CDR3: CASSEWRLNTEAFF

D: TRBD1
size: .
V: TRBV7-2
J: TRBJ1-2
DNA: TGTGCCAGCAGCTTAGAGGGACAGGTCATCTATGGCTACACCTTC
CDR3: CASSLEGQVIYGYTF

D: TRBD1
size: once
V: TRBV29-1
J: TRBJ2-7
DNA: TGCAGCGTTGTTGGACAGGGGGCGACCTACGAGCAGTACTTC
CDR3: CSVVGQGATYEQYF

D: .
size: .
V: TRBV15
J: TRBJ2-1
DNA: TGTGCCACCAGCAGCCGGGACATCGACAATGAGCAGTTCTTC
CDR3: CATSSRDIDNEQFF

D: TRBD1
size: .
V: TRBV5-1
J: TRBJ1-2
DNA: TGCGCCAGCAGCTTGCGTGGGGACAGTATCTATGGCTACACCTTC
CDR3: CASSLRGDSIYGYTF

D: TRBD1
size: .
V: TRBV7-9
J: TRBJ2-7
DNA: TGTGCCTCGAGGGACAGTGCCACCTACGAGCAGTACTTC
CDR3: CASRDSATYEQYF

D: TRBD1
size: .
V: TRBV19
J: TRBJ1-1
DNA: TGTGCCAGTAGTACAAGGACAGGGGGCACTGAAGCTTTCTTT
CDR3: CASSTRTGGTEAFF